Below are 9 T cell receptor beta chains sequenced from a single sample in a study of blood T cells in healthy people across ages. The use of a sample-barcoded 5' primer and a J-beta primer mix characterized a second PCR of roughly 6 to 11 cycles. TCRdb independently ran MiXCR on the 5' RACE reads; one entry per CDR3 protein. The repertoire includes roughly 730,000 distinct CDR3 sequences, roughly 56% of them detected once, and around 25% sits in the top ten. Specimen: blood. The origin of the receptors is a man aged 35 to 55 in good health.

This rearrangement joins TRBV20-1 to TRBJ2-7, with 13 bases lining up with TRBD2. V shed 4 bases, J shed 0 bases, and the junction held 12 bases outside the gene matches. The CDR3 extends over 18 amino acids. CDR1 and CDR2 (germline): DFQATT, SNEGSKA (reference sequence). CDR3 loop: CSAISRLAGGRSSYEQYF. The CDR3 DNA reads as TGCAGTGCTATTTCCCGACTAGCGGGAGGTCGAAGCTCCTACGAGCAGTACTTC.

This rearrangement joins TRBV6-1 to TRBJ1-5; 9 bases align to TRBD1. This CDR3 is 18 amino acids long. From germline, CDR1 is MNHNS and CDR2 SASEGT. J gave up 1 base and V 6 bases, and 13 bases lay outside the gene matches. The DNA for the CDR3 is TGTGCCAGCAGCTTCGTCCCGGGACAGGGAATAAGCAATCAGCCCCAGCATTTT. Protein sequence: CASSFVPGQGISNQPQHF.

The chain joins TRBV28 to TRBJ2-1; tentative D call: TRBD2 (5 bases). The length of the CDR3 is 13 residues. Germline CDR1 is MDHEN and CDR2 is SYDVKM. Between the trimmed V and J ends, which lost 6 bases and 6 bases, there was a span of 12 bases. The CDR3 protein is CASSILVSNEQFF. The CDR3 bases are TGTGCCAGCAGCATACTAGTATCCAATGAGCAGTTCTTC.

The CDR3 nucleotides read TGTGCCAGCAGCCAAGTTAGTTCAAGACTAGCCTTAGATACGCAGTATTTT. Translating it yields CASSQVSSRLALDTQYF. V and J are TRBV3-1 and TRBJ2-3; 7 positions agree with TRBD2. Unmatched junction bases numbered 12, after V lost 1 base and J lost 5 bases. The CDR3 runs to 17 residues. Germline values: CDR1 LGHDT, CDR2 YNNKEL (reference sequence).

Here the CDR3 reads CASRPPGRLNEQYF. CDR3 in DNA: TGTGCCAGCAGGCCCCCAGGGCGACTCAATGAGCAGTACTTC. The chain has TRBV28 and TRBJ2-5; the D gene is possibly TRBD1 (5 bases). V was cut by 6 bases and J by 11 bases, with 22 bases left in between. This CDR3 comprises 14 residues. CDR1 is MDHEN, CDR2 SYDVKM, per germline. The variable domain in full, with the rest retrieved from reference TRBV28 and TRBJ2-5, is DVKVTQSSRYLVKRTGEKVFLECVQDMDHENMFWYRQDPGLGLRLIYFSYDVKMKEKGDIPEGYSVSREKKERFSLILESASTNQTSMYLCASRPPGRLNEQYFGPGTRLLVL.

At least ten counts were recorded for this clonotype. V usage is TRBV4-2 and J usage is TRBJ2-5, with D possibly being TRBD1 or TRBD2 (5 bases each). Between the trimmed V and J ends, which lost 2 bases and 5 bases, there was a span of 15 bases. This CDR3 is 15 amino acids long. Per germline, CDR1 LGHNA and CDR2 YNFKEQ. The CDR3 reads CASSQSRDPPETQYF. The CDR3 region has the DNA TGTGCCAGCAGCCAAAGCCGGGACCCCCCCGAGACCCAGTACTTC.

The chain recombines TRBV3-1 with TRBJ2-5; 10 bases match TRBD2. V trimming: 1 base; J trimming: 2 bases; junction bases outside the gene matches: 7. The CDR3 has 17 residues. Germline V gene data show CDR1 as LGHDT and CDR2 as YNNKEL (reference sequence). The CDR3 nucleotides read TGTGCCAGCAGCCAAGGACCTAGCGGGGGTCGACAAGAGACCCAGTACTTC. It specifies CASSQGPSGGRQETQYF.

Only a few counts were recorded for this clonotype. This chain links TRBV7-2 with TRBJ2-4; D is ambiguous. Trimming pared 5 bases from V and 7 bases from J, leaving 15 bases between. CDR3 length: 14 amino acids. Germline-derived CDR1 and CDR2 are SGHTA and FQGNSA. In DNA form, the CDR3 reads TGTGCCAGCAGCCCTAATCAGGTGGGGAACATTCAGTACTTC. Encoded protein: CASSPNQVGNIQYF.

The chain is built from TRBV6-5 and TRBJ2-3; TRBD1 matches 7 bases. This CDR3 is built from 17 residues. The V gene end was trimmed by 0 bases and the J gene end by 0 bases; junction bases not matched to a gene: 6. CDR1 MNHEY and CDR2 SVGAGI come from the germline V gene. The CDR3 DNA is TGTGCCAGCAGTTACTCATTGTGGACAGGTAGCACAGATACGCAGTATTTT. Its translation: CASSYSLWTGSTDTQYF.